This TCR beta chain was retrieved from a study of T-cell reconstitution after alpha-beta-depleted transplantation in children. Of note for this clonotype: Its antigen is not known.

V was cut by 6 bases and J by 3 bases, with 15 bases left in between. The CDR3 spans 13 residues. Germline assignment: CDR1 SQVTM and CDR2 ANQGSEA. Study findings and constraints: Reportedly, alpha-beta T cells present about two months post-transplant originated from several hundred expanded clones of graft origin.

Construction of the TCRbeta library involved unique molecular identifiers. TCRdb independently ran MiXCR on the PCR reads; one entry per CDR3 protein. The sample shows 25,000 or so distinct CDR3 sequences, 18% of them seen only once. The sequence was collected from a male patient aged 2-15 years who had a stem cell transplant for acute lymphoblastic leukemia, so the T cells may come from the graft donor. The specimen was PBMCs, mostly from graft donor cells, collected 60 days after TCRalphabeta/CD19-depleted stem cell transplant. V gene TRBV29-1 combines with J gene TRBJ2-7, with D tentatively TRBD2 (6 bases). CDR3 sequence (DNA): TGCAGCGTCCAATTGGACTATCGCTACGAGCAGTACTTC. It encodes CSVQLDYRYEQYF.